These 9 T cell receptor beta chains share one sample of origin, sequenced in a study of blood T cell repertoires in COVID-19. The repertoire was sequenced with immunoSEQ multiplex PCR; TCRdb's copy has only in-frame clones and lacks some. This table has roughly 40,000 clones, approximately 88% appearing once. The sample was peripheral blood. Receptor source: a woman between 70 and 85 years old with acute or convalescent COVID-19.

The rearrangement uses TRBV19 and TRBJ2-3, with TRBD2 matching 13 bases. The CDR3 has 17 amino acids. CDR1 is LNHDA and CDR2 is SQIVND in the germline V gene (reference sequence). V was pared by 5 bases and J by 6 bases, with 11 bases of the junction left unmatched. The CDR3 region has the DNA TGTGCCAGTAGTTTTCAACAGGGACTAGCGGGGACCGATACGCAGTATTTT. It specifies CASSFQQGLAGTDTQYF.

The chain recombines TRBV27 with TRBJ1-2; D unresolved. Germline-derived CDR1 and CDR2 are MNHEY and SMNVEV (reference sequence). This CDR3 spans 12 amino acids. V gave up 3 bases and J gave up 8 bases, with 10 bases separating them. The CDR3: CASSFPGRGYTF. For the CDR3, the DNA is TGTGCCAGCAGTTTTCCGGGTCGGGGCTACACCTTC.

The chain combines TRBV18 with TRBJ2-1, with D possibly TRBD2 on 6 matching bases. Germline CDR1 reads KGHSH; CDR2 reads LQKENI. V was clipped by 4 bases and J by 8 bases, with 15 bases between them. The CDR3 has 14 residues. The CDR3 coding sequence is TGTGCCAGCTCACGGGAGGAGGAGTCCCATGAGCAGTTCTTC. Translation: CASSREEESHEQFF.

The chain employs TRBV18 and TRBJ1-6; D is unclear. CDR3 length: 13 amino acids. CDR1 is KGHSH, CDR2 LQKENI, per germline. The V end was cut by 6 bases, the J end by 10 bases, with 13 bases between. In DNA, the CDR3 is TGTGCCAGCTCTGACGCAGAGGGCTCACCCCTCCACTTT. As protein: CASSDAEGSPLHF.

This rearrangement joins TRBV12-3 or TRBV12-4 to TRBJ2-5, with D possibly matching TRBD2 (6 bases). The CDR3 has 13 residues. Trimming removed 5 bases from V and 7 bases from J, with 14 bases in between. The CDR3 nucleotides are TGTGCCAGCAGTATCGCCCGGGGGAGGACCCAGTACTTC. It codes for CASSIARGRTQYF.

V gene TRBV25-1 combines with J gene TRBJ1-2; 11 nucleotides align to TRBD1. CDR1 MGHDK and CDR2 SYGVNS come from the germline V gene. CDR3 length: 13 residues. V lost 6 bases, J lost 7 bases, and 4 bases stayed unmatched. CDR3 sequence (DNA): TGTGCCAGCAGCGGACAGGGGGCAAGTGGCTACACCTTC. Translation gives CASSGQGASGYTF.

This sequence joins TRBV28 and TRBJ1-2; D not certain. CDR1 MDHEN and CDR2 SYDVKM come from the germline V gene. The CDR3 is 15 residues long. V lost 3 bases to trimming and J lost 5 bases, with 16 bases between them. In DNA form, the CDR3 reads TGTGCCAGCAGTTTCGTAGGCGGGGTCGAGTATGGCTACACCTTC. It encodes CASSFVGGVEYGYTF.

This sequence joins TRBV5-1 and TRBJ2-2; 8 bases map to TRBD1. The CDR3 extends over 16 amino acids. CDR1 is SGHRS, CDR2 YFSETQ, per germline. The ends lost 6 bases at V and 6 bases at J; junction bases unmatched: 13. CDR3 bases: TGCGCCAGCACCCTCGCAGGGGGCATGGTCGCCGGGGAGCTGTTTTTT. Its protein is CASTLAGGMVAGELFF.

V usage is TRBV30 and J usage is TRBJ2-2, with TRBD2 as a possible D gene (6 bases). This CDR3 region has 15 residues. V dropped 8 bases and J dropped 1 base, with 17 bases sitting between them. Germline lookup yields CDR1 GTSNPN and CDR2 SVGIG (reference sequence). The CDR3 bases are TGTGCCCGGGGGACGGCCAAAAGGAACACCGGGGAGCTGTTTTTT. This sequence encodes CARGTAKRNTGELFF. Drawing the rest from reference TRBV30 and TRBJ2-2, the complete variable domain is SQTIHQWPATLVQPVGSPLSLECTVEGTSNPNLYWYRQAAGRGLQLLFYSVGIGQISSEVPQNLSASRPQDRQFILSSKKLLLSDSGFYLCARGTAKRNTGELFFGEGSRLTVL.